This TCR beta chain stems from a study of radiation and T cells in renal cell carcinoma (dated by TCRdb to the early 2020s). Background on the whole study: The samples were obtained from a clinical trial, where primary renal cell carcinomas were treated with 15 Gy stereotactic body radiation therapy and then removed by nephrectomy 4 weeks afterward. In total, 50 to 60 samples, comprising roughly 25 tumors and some 27 peripheral blood samples, were subjected to TCR beta sequencing. Across all 50 or so samples, under 5,000,000 unique CDR3 nucleotide sequences, encoding 2.5 million to 3 million unique CDR3 amino acid sequences, were identified. General findings and caveats noted by the study authors: An increase in top tumor clonotypes in blood was observed from baseline to 2 weeks post-radiation, followed by contraction by 4 weeks, which was taken to suggest transient expansion of tumor-resident clones. Because pretreatment tumor biopsies were not available, the baseline intratumoral presence of clonotypes could not be determined. Blood repertoire dynamics were not followed beyond 4 weeks after treatment. Effects of radiation dose or scheduling on the TCR repertoire could not be addressed with the single-armed trial design.

TCR beta libraries were generated from genomic DNA with the immunoSEQ kit, following the manufacturer's recommendations. To prepare libraries, a first multiplex PCR with proprietary primers was run, followed by a second PCR that added unique barcodes, and a bead cleanup was done after each round. Each sample batch included a kit-provided positive control reaction and a negative control reaction. The final libraries were assessed on an Agilent 4200 TapeStation D1000 ScreenTape, pooled by volume, and quantified by qPCR. Sequencing ran on an Illumina NextSeq500 with a MidOutput 150-cycle cartridge, using 156 Read1 and 15 Index1 cycles with kit custom primers. The pooled library was loaded at approximately 0.95 pM with a roughly 20% PhiX control spike-in. The original methods were these. Vendor-processed data were analyzed in R, and a clonotype was defined as all T cells sharing the same CDR3 nucleotide sequence. In the clone abundance analyses, frequencies were normalized to the 10,000 most abundant clones in each sample. Public T cell clones, which averaged fewer than five per sample, were removed prior to analysis. Tumor-enriched clonotypes and baseline blood-enriched clonotypes were defined as those with an abundance difference of at least 32-fold between compartments. A beta-binomial differential abundance model was used to identify clonotypes that expanded or contracted between blood time points. The Baroni-Urbani and Buser coefficient was used to measure tumor-blood repertoire similarity, and groups were compared with two-tailed Wilcoxon tests in R. TCRdb mirrors the immuneACCESS table, restricted to in-frame sequences. Some clones are absent from its copies; in checked studies, under half trace to an unresolved V gene, and the reason for the others is unknown. V, J and clone size were drawn from that table, and D and trimming were deduced from the DNA. This sample holds some 120,000 clones; 75% to 85% were observed only once. In total, the top ten clones hold 1.5% to 2% of the sample.

For this clone: This clone's antigen is unknown. No much larger clone is present one base from it, and per-base qualities are unavailable.

Compared with germline, V lacks 4 bases and J lacks 5 bases; bases without a gene match: 11. Including cysteine and phenylalanine, the CDR3 has 15 amino acids. Just CDR3 DNA is preserved here, 45 bases in frame from base 1. The germline V gene supplies CDR1 SGDLS and CDR2 YYNGEE. The meaning of the sample's time point label: blood 2 weeks post-SBRT. The sample's treatment or condition label is to be understood as: 15 Gy SBRT to primary tumor, nephrectomy 4 weeks later. To follow tumor-enriched clonotypes, serial peripheral blood was collected from radiation-treated patients at baseline and at 2 weeks and 4 weeks after SBRT. All patients had renal cell carcinoma with clear cell pathology. The QIAamp DNA Blood Mini Kit (Qiagen) was used to prepare genomic DNA for TCR sequencing. Samples were included in the analyses only if all quality control checks were passed.

This receptor was taken from a woman aged 60 to 75 with renal cell carcinoma. The chain is encoded by TRBV9 joined to TRBJ2-5; 7 junctional bases match TRBD2. The source was blood, collected from a patient whose treatment included radiotherapy and nephrectomy. The encoded CDR3 is CASSPQPAREETQYF. The nucleotide sequence reads TGTGCCAGCAGCCCACAACCCGCGCGGGAGGAGACCCAGTACTTC.